The 4 T cell receptor beta chains below were found in one sample sequenced in a study of cytomegalovirus exposure and HLA in healthy donors. PCR was performed using 60 Vbeta and 13 Jbeta primers. This table comes from immunoSEQ multiplex PCR, and its TCRdb copy is limited to in-frame clones, with some not included. The sample yields about 160,000 clones, approximately 70% seen once. Material for sequencing was PBMCs. These receptors were collected from a man aged 18-30 years in good health and CMV-seropositive.

J is TRBJ1-4 and V is TRBV19; 12 nucleotides align to TRBD1. Per the germline V gene, CDR1 is LNHDA and CDR2 is SQIVND (reference sequence). V lost 5 bases to trimming and J lost 7 bases; unmatched junction nucleotides: 8. The CDR3 length is 16 residues. CDR3 nucleotides: TGTGCCAGTAGTGGTCGAGGGACAGGGGGCTTTGAAAAACTGTTTTTT. This translates into CASSGRGTGGFEKLFF.

This chain uses TRBV14 with TRBJ2-4, with a weak D call TRBD1 (7 bases). From germline, CDR1 is SGHDN and CDR2 FVKESK. The ends were cut back, 4 bases at V and 7 bases at J, with 11 bases in the middle. There are 13 residues in the CDR3. The CDR3 sequence: CASSLPGGNIQYF. CDR3 nucleotide sequence: TGTGCCAGCAGCCTGCCAGGGGGGAACATTCAGTACTTC.

The chain combines TRBV10-3 with TRBJ2-1, with 10 bases identical to TRBD2. Looked up from germline, CDR1 is ENHRY and CDR2 is SYGVKD. The CDR3 extends over 13 amino acids. J gave up 8 bases and V 10 bases, and 8 bases lay outside the gene matches. The CDR3: CATSSGSSDEQFF. Here the CDR3 DNA reads TGTGCCACGTCTAGCGGGAGCTCGGATGAGCAGTTCTTC.

J is TRBJ2-2 and V is TRBV4-1, with 7 bases lining up with TRBD2. V lost 4 bases, J lost 3 bases, and 5 bases stayed unmatched. The CDR3 has 15 amino acids. CDR1 is MGHRA, CDR2 YSYEKL, per germline. The CDR3 loop reads CASSRIRGDTGELFF. The DNA for the CDR3 is TGCGCCAGCAGCCGGATCCGGGGGGACACCGGGGAGCTGTTTTTT.